The 25 T cell receptor beta chains below come from one sample, sequenced in a study of brain T cells in children with intractable seizures. Time point of the sample: blood from clinic visit 5 months post-surgery; TSC patient then seizure free. Produced via immunoSEQ multiplex PCR; TCRdb's table is partial and in-frame only. The data show a few hundred thousand clones, with 93% seen just once and around 5% held by the top ten. The specimen was peripheral blood, collected roughly 5 months after surgery. Source of these receptors: a boy in the first two years of life with tuberous sclerosis and intractable seizures.

The chain recombines TRBV27 with TRBJ2-7; 8 bases agree with TRBD2. Germline V gives CDR1 MNHEY, CDR2 SMNVEV (reference sequence). The J segment lost 2 bases and the V segment lost 1 base, leaving 7 bases of the junction unmatched. The CDR3 length is 16 residues. For the CDR3, the DNA is TGTGCCAGCAGTTTATATGGGACTAGGCCACCCTACGAGCAGTACTTC. Its protein product is CASSLYGTRPPYEQYF.

This chain uses TRBV11-3 with TRBJ2-1; TRBD1 matches 9 bases. The V segment lost 3 bases and the J segment 9 bases; nucleotides outside the gene matches: 12. Germline loops: CDR1 SGHNT, CDR2 YENEEA. The CDR3 runs to 16 residues. CDR3 bases: TGTGCCAGCAGCTTGGAAGGCGACAGGGGGGGAAGTGAGCAGTTCTTC. This translates into CASSLEGDRGGSEQFF.

The V call is TRBV2, the J call TRBJ2-5; D remains unclear. From germline, CDR1 is SNHLY and CDR2 FYNNEI. The V and J ends lost 7 bases and 1 base respectively, with 10 bases between them. CDR3 length: 13 residues. The CDR3 coding sequence is TGTGCCAGCAAGGGCCGGAGCCAAGAGACCCAGTACTTC. It is translated as CASKGRSQETQYF.

V and J are TRBV6-8 and TRBJ2-3; TRBD2 aligns across 15 bases. Germline assignment: CDR1 MNHGY and CDR2 SAAAGT. V dropped 6 bases and J dropped 4; count of bases not matched to a gene: 2. The CDR3 is made up of 15 amino acids. CDR3 sequence: CASSWTSGGADTQYF. The CDR3 DNA is TGTGCCAGCAGCTGGACTAGCGGGGGGGCAGATACGCAGTATTTT.

The rearrangement uses TRBV9 and TRBJ1-4; 8 nucleotides match TRBD1. CDR3 length: 15 residues. The J segment lost 6 bases and the V segment lost 3 bases, leaving 7 bases of the junction unmatched. Germline assignment: CDR1 SGDLS and CDR2 YYNGEE. The CDR3 spells CASSAWTGSDEKLFF. Here the CDR3 DNA reads TGTGCCAGCAGCGCCTGGACAGGGTCGGATGAAAAACTGTTTTTT.

The chain joins TRBV9 to TRBJ2-5, with 10 bases fitting TRBD2. CDR1 SGDLS and CDR2 YYNGEE come from the germline V gene. The CDR3 spans 17 residues. J was trimmed by 5 bases and V by 0 bases; bases with no gene match: 10. The CDR3 region has the DNA TGTGCCAGCAGCGTAGAGGGACTAGCGTATATTCGGGAGACCCAGTACTTC. Translated: CASSVEGLAYIRETQYF. The variable domain in full, with the rest retrieved from reference TRBV9 and TRBJ2-5, is DSGVTQTPKHLITATGQRVTLRCSPRSGDLSVYWYQQSLDQGLQFLIQYYNGEERAKGNILERFSAQQFPDLHSELNLSSLELGDSALYFCASSVEGLAYIRETQYFGPGTRLLVL.

This chain connects TRBV12-3 or TRBV12-4 to TRBJ1-2, with D perhaps TRBD1 (5 bases). The CDR3 totals 13 residues. V was cut by 1 base and J by 7 bases, with 10 bases left in between. The chain's CDR3 is CASSLVFGAGYTF. The DNA of the CDR3 is TGTGCCAGCAGTTTAGTGTTTGGGGCTGGCTACACCTTC.

The CDR3 reads CASSSILQGSGEQYF. The CDR3 DNA follows: TGTGCCAGCAGTTCAATCTTGCAGGGGTCTGGCGAGCAGTACTTC. The chain is built from TRBV27 and TRBJ2-7; D is perhaps TRBD1 (6 bases). CDR1 is MNHEY and CDR2 is SMNVEV in the germline V gene (reference sequence). The CDR3 loop spans 15 amino acids. Trimming pared 4 bases from V and 6 bases from J, leaving 19 bases between.

The V gene is TRBV24-1, the J gene TRBJ1-1, with a tentative D call TRBD1 (5 bases). Germline lookup yields CDR1 KGHDR and CDR2 SFDVKD. Trimming left V 3 bases short and J 7 bases short, with 11 bases between. The CDR3 runs to 13 residues. The chain's CDR3 is CATSDNMTDEAFF. The CDR3 DNA sequence: TGTGCCACCAGTGATAACATGACAGATGAAGCTTTCTTT.

The chain combines TRBV19 with TRBJ2-4; maybe TRBD1 (6 bases). With 6 bases removed from V and 1 base from J, the gap between germline ends came to 19 bases. CDR1 and CDR2 (germline): LNHDA, SQIVND (reference sequence). This CDR3 is built from 17 residues. The CDR3 DNA sequence: TGTGCCAGTAGCACAGAGCGGAGCCAGGGGGCCAAAAACATTCAGTACTTC. Protein: CASSTERSQGAKNIQYF. The full variable domain, rest sourced from reference TRBV19 and TRBJ2-4, is DGGITQSPKYLFRKEGQNVTLSCEQNLNHDAMYWYRQDPGQGLRLIYYSQIVNDFQKGDIAEGYSVSREKKESFPLTVTSAQKNPTAFYLCASSTERSQGAKNIQYFGAGTRLSVL.

The chain recombines TRBV3-1 (or the pseudogene TRBV3-2) with TRBJ1-5; D is unresolved. The CDR3 totals 15 residues. Looked up from germline, CDR1 is LGHDT and CDR2 is YNNKEL (reference sequence). The V end lost 1 base, the J end lost 1 base, and 8 bases lay between the germline ends. Here the CDR3 reads CASSQGVGSNQPQHF. CDR3 sequence (DNA): TGTGCCAGCAGCCAAGGGGTAGGGAGCAATCAGCCCCAGCATTTT.

The chain employs TRBV18 and TRBJ2-3; D tentatively reads TRBD1 or TRBD2 (5 bases each). The CDR3 runs to 17 residues. Germline V gives CDR1 KGHSH, CDR2 LQKENI. Deletions cut 0 bases from V and 2 bases from J, with 15 bases between. CDR3 in amino acids: CASSPPGEFSTTDTQYF. As DNA, the CDR3 is TGTGCCAGCTCACCACCGGGGGAGTTTAGCACCACAGATACGCAGTATTTT.

The chain joins TRBV4-1 to TRBJ1-4; no clear D. There are 12 residues in the CDR3. Trimming took off 2 bases at V and 6 bases at J, with 4 bases between the two ends. Germline values: CDR1 MGHRA, CDR2 YSYEKL. The CDR3 DNA reads as TGCGCCAGCAGCCAATCCGATGAAAAACTGTTTTTT. Translation gives CASSQSDEKLFF.

The rearrangement joins TRBV29-1 to TRBJ2-1, with 9 positions matching TRBD1. The CDR3 contains 16 residues. V lost 0 bases to trimming and J lost 2 bases; unmatched junction nucleotides: 5. Germline CDR1 reads SQVTM; CDR2 reads ANQGSEA. As DNA, the CDR3 is TGCAGCGTTGAAGAAAGAAGACAGGGGGCCTACAATGAGCAGTTCTTC. Translating it yields CSVEERRQGAYNEQFF.

CDR3 residues: CAWSFRAEQYF. CDR3 nucleotides: TGTGCCTGGAGCTTTAGGGCCGAGCAGTACTTC. The V gene is TRBV30, the J gene TRBJ2-7; D is ambiguous. Trimming stripped 3 bases from V and 6 bases from J, with 9 bases between. Germline CDR1 is GTSNPN and CDR2 is SVGIG (reference sequence). This CDR3 is built from 11 residues. The entire variable domain, with the rest obtained from reference TRBV30 and TRBJ2-7, is as follows: SQTIHQWPATLVQPVGSPLSLECTVEGTSNPNLYWYRQAAGRGLQLLFYSVGIGQISSEVPQNLSASRPQDRQFILSSKKLLLSDSGFYLCAWSFRAEQYFGPGTRLTVT.

This chain joins TRBV7-9 and TRBJ1-6; D remains ambiguous. From germline, CDR1 is SEHNR and CDR2 FQNEAQ (reference sequence). The CDR3 runs 15 residues. V lost 4 bases, J lost 10 bases, and 17 bases lay in between. The CDR3 protein is CASSSLGPFDSPLHF. CDR3 bases: TGTGCCAGCAGCTCTCTAGGGCCGTTCGACTCACCCCTCCACTTT.

This clone has just one count. This chain uses TRBV19 with TRBJ2-7; the match to TRBD2 covers 11 bases. Germline loops: CDR1 LNHDA, CDR2 SQIVND (reference sequence). The CDR3 totals 16 residues. After removal of 5 bases from V and 4 bases from J, the junction contained 10 bases not matched to a gene. The CDR3 DNA follows: TGTGCCAGTAGTCCCAGACTAGCGGGAAACGTTTACGAGCAGTACTTC. Protein sequence: CASSPRLAGNVYEQYF.

J is TRBJ2-1 and V is TRBV6-5; no reliable D call. V was shortened by 6 bases and J by 6 bases, with 9 bases between the two germline ends. The CDR3 has 12 amino acids. Germline CDR1 reads MNHEY; CDR2 reads SVGAGI. CDR3 sequence reads: CASSLDTNEQFF. The CDR3 DNA follows: TGTGCCAGCAGCCTTGACACCAATGAGCAGTTCTTC.

For the CDR3, the DNA is TGTGCCAGCAGCCCGACTAGCGGGAGATCTCGGGCTTACAATGAGCAGTTCTTC. Translating it yields CASSPTSGRSRAYNEQFF. The J gene is TRBJ2-1, the V gene TRBV13, with TRBD2 matching over 12 bases. The germline V gene has CDR1 PRHDT and CDR2 FYEKMQ (reference sequence). The CDR3 is made up of 18 amino acids. V trimming: 5 bases; J trimming: 4 bases; junction bases outside the gene matches: 12. The variable domain in full, completed from reference TRBV13 and TRBJ2-1, reads AAGVIQSPRHLIKEKRETATLKCYPIPRHDTVYWYQQGPGQDPQFLISFYEKMQSDKGSIPDRFSAQQFSDYHSELNMSSLELGDSALYFCASSPTSGRSRAYNEQFFGPGTRLTVL.

V is TRBV28 and J is TRBJ2-7; D is ambiguous. CDR3 length: 12 amino acids. Between the trimmed V and J ends, which lost 3 bases and 2 bases, there was a span of 5 bases. Germline V gene lookup returns CDR1 MDHEN and CDR2 SYDVKM. The CDR3 loop reads CASSFGAYEQYF. In DNA form, the CDR3 reads TGTGCCAGCAGTTTTGGGGCCTACGAGCAGTACTTC.

V is TRBV27 and J is TRBJ2-1; D gene ambiguous. V lost 3 bases and J 4 bases, leaving 7 bases between the germline ends. In germline, CDR1 is MNHEY, CDR2 SMNVEV (reference sequence). This CDR3 region has 13 residues. This chain's CDR3 is CASSLSTYNEQFF. The DNA for the CDR3 is TGTGCCAGCAGTTTGTCCACATACAATGAGCAGTTCTTC.

V and J are TRBV6-5 and TRBJ2-7, with unresolved D. Germline assignment: CDR1 MNHEY and CDR2 SVGAGI. V was clipped by 0 bases and J by 3 bases, with 9 bases between them. The CDR3 has 14 amino acids. DNA of the CDR3: TGTGCCAGCAGTTACTCGACGCAGATCTACGAGCAGTACTTC. Protein product: CASSYSTQIYEQYF.

The genes are TRBV27 and TRBJ1-1; 8 bases fit TRBD1. This CDR3 is built from 13 residues. Germline V gives CDR1 MNHEY, CDR2 SMNVEV (reference sequence). V lost 3 bases to trimming and J lost 8 bases; unmatched junction nucleotides: 5. CDR3 in DNA: TGTGCCAGCAGTTTGAGACAGGGGATGGAAGCTTTCTTT. Its protein is CASSLRQGMEAFF.

The chain has TRBV18 and TRBJ1-2; D uncertain. CDR1 and CDR2 (germline): KGHSH, LQKENI. Trimming left V 1 base short and J 8 bases short, with 8 bases between. The CDR3 is 12 residues long. This CDR3 is CASSPLGYGYTF. CDR3 in DNA: TGTGCCAGCTCACCACTTGGATACGGCTACACCTTC.

The chain couples TRBV7-2 to TRBJ2-3; 14 bases are shared with TRBD2. This CDR3 has 16 residues. Germline trimming cut 3 bases from V and 3 bases from J; bases unmatched to any gene: 2. The V gene's germline CDR1 is SGHTA and CDR2 FQGNSA. The CDR3 nucleotides are TGTGCCAGCAGCTTTGGGACTAGCGGGGGAACAGATACGCAGTATTTT. It specifies CASSFGTSGGTDTQYF.